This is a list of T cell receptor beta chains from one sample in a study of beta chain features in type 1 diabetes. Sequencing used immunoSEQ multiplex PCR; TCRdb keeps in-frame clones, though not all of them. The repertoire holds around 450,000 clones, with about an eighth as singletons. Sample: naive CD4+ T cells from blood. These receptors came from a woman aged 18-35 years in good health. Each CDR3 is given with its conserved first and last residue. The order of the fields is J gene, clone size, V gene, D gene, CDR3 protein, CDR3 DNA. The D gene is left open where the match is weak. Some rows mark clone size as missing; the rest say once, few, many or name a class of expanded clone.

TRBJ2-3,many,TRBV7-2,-,CDCTDTQYF,TGTGATTGCACAGATACGCAGTATTTT
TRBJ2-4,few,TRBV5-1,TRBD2,CASSSSSGRTKNIQYF,TGCGCCAGCAGCTCAAGTAGCGGGAGAACCAAAAACATTCAGTACTTC
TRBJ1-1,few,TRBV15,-,CATSRIPNGDNEAFF,TGTGCCACCAGCAGAATCCCCAACGGGGACAATGAAGCTTTCTTT
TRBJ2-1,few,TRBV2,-,CASSRDRGRNNEQFF,TGTGCCAGCAGCAGGGATCGGGGAAGGAACAATGAGCAGTTCTTC
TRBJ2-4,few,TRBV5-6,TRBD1,CASSLTGTLTKNIQYF,TGTGCCAGCAGCCTGACAGGGACCCTGACCAAAAACATTCAGTACTTC
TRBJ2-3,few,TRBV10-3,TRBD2,CAISEGEGRDTQYF,TGTGCCATCAGTGAGGGGGAGGGTAGGGATACGCAGTATTTT
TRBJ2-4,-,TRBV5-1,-,CASRMSGSGNIQYF,TGCGCCAGCAGGATGAGCGGCTCCGGGAACATTCAGTACTTC
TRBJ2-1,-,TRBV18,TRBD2,CASSPTSGKTNEQFF,TGTGCCAGCTCGCCCACTAGCGGGAAAACGAATGAGCAGTTCTTC
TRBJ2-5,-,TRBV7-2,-,CASSLGRVETQYF,TGTGCCAGCAGCTTAGGGAGGGTAGAGACCCAGTACTTC
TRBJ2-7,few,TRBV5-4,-,CASRRAGSSYEQYF,TGTGCCAGCCGTCGCGCCGGGTCCTCCTACGAGCAGTACTTC
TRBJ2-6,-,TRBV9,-,CASSPGGSGANVLTF,TGTGCCAGCAGTCCCGGGGGTTCTGGGGCCAACGTCCTGACTTTC
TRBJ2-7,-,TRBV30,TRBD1,CAWSPWTGGLEQYF,TGTGCCTGGAGTCCTTGGACAGGGGGCTTAGAGCAGTACTTC
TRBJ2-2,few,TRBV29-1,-,CSVVRAGELFF,TGCAGCGTTGTTAGGGCAGGGGAGCTGTTTTTT
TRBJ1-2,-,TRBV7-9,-,CASSLSGGIHYGYTF,TGTGCCAGCAGCTTATCAGGAGGGATCCACTATGGCTACACCTTC
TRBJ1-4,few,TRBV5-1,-,CASSRKHDNEKLFF,TGCGCCAGCAGCAGGAAACACGATAATGAAAAACTGTTTTTT
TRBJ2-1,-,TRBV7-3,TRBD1,CASRGDRGSYNEQFF,TGTGCCAGCAGGGGGGACAGAGGCTCCTACAATGAGCAGTTCTTC
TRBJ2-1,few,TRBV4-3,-,CASSRGAEFNEQFF,TGCGCCAGCAGCCGGGGTGCGGAGTTCAATGAGCAGTTCTTC
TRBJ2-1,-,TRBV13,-,CASSPPLRANEQFF,TGTGCCAGCAGCCCTCCTCTCCGAGCTAATGAGCAGTTCTTC
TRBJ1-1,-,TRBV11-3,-,CASSLTGTGTEAFF,TGTGCCAGCAGCTTAACAGGTACCGGCACTGAAGCTTTCTTT
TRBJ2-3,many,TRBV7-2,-,CASSNTDTQYF,TGTGCCAGCAGCAACACAGATACGCAGTATTTT
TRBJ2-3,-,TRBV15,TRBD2,CATSRLSGAGGTQYF,TGTGCCACCAGCAGGCTTAGCGGGGCCGGTGGGACGCAGTATTTT
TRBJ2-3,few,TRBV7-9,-,CASSPSFSTDTQYF,TGTGCCAGCAGCCCTTCCTTTAGCACAGATACGCAGTATTTT
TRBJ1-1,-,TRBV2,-,CASSGSKAFF,TGTGCCAGCAGTGGATCCAAAGCTTTCTTT
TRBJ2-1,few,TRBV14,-,CASSQDWALSSYNEQFF,TGTGCCAGCAGCCAAGACTGGGCGTTAAGCTCCTACAATGAGCAGTTCTTC
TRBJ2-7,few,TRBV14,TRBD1,CASSQDMWDRSFEQYF,TGTGCCAGCAGCCAAGATATGTGGGACAGGAGTTTTGAGCAGTACTTC
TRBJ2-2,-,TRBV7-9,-,CASSFSNTGELFF,TGTGCCAGCAGCTTTTCGAACACCGGGGAGCTGTTTTTT
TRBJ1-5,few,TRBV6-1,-,CASSAQGTTGNQPQHF,TGTGCCAGCAGTGCACAGGGAACCACTGGCAATCAGCCCCAGCATTTT
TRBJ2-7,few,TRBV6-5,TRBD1,CASKAGQVTEQYF,TGTGCCAGCAAAGCCGGACAGGTCACCGAGCAGTACTTC
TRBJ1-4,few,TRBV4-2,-,CASRDGWGIGYEKLFF,TGTGCCAGCAGGGACGGTTGGGGGATTGGTTATGAAAAACTGTTTTTT
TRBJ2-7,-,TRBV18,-,CASSPSGALNEQYF,TGTGCCAGCTCACCATCGGGGGCCCTGAACGAGCAGTACTTC
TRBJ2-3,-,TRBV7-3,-,CASSLTSLGTDTQYF,TGTGCCAGCAGCTTAACGAGCCTGGGCACAGATACGCAGTATTTT
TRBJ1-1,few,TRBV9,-,CASSLDQSTKAFF,TGTGCCAGCAGCCTCGACCAATCCACCAAAGCTTTCTTT
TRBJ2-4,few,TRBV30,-,CAWSPGLAKNIQYF,TGTGCCTGGAGTCCCGGATTAGCCAAAAACATTCAGTACTTC
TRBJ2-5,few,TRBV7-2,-,CASSLRVAGPGETQYF,TGTGCCAGCAGCTTAAGAGTGGCGGGACCCGGAGAGACCCAGTACTTC
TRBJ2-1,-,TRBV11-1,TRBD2,CASTLAGGHYNEQFF,TGTGCCAGCACCTTAGCGGGGGGTCACTACAATGAGCAGTTCTTC
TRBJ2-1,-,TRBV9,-,CASSVRGTLYNEQFF,TGTGCCAGCAGCGTGAGGGGGACCCTTTACAATGAGCAGTTCTTC
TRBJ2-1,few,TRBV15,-,CATSRGERGHNEQFF,TGTGCCACCAGCAGAGGTGAAAGGGGCCACAATGAGCAGTTCTTC
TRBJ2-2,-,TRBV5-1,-,CASSFGGVRTGELFF,TGCGCCAGCAGCTTCGGCGGGGTACGGACCGGGGAGCTGTTTTTT
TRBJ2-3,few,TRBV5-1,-,CASSPGPPTDTQYF,TGCGCCAGCAGCCCGGGCCCACCCACAGATACGCAGTATTTT
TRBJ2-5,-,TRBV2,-,CASSQTPGSAQETQYF,TGTGCCAGCAGCCAAACCCCAGGCAGCGCTCAAGAGACCCAGTACTTC
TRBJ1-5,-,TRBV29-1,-,CSVGAPRGSQPQHF,TGCAGCGTTGGAGCCCCACGGGGGAGTCAGCCCCAGCATTTT
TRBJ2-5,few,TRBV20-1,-,CSARLGETQYF,TGCAGTGCTAGGTTAGGGGAGACCCAGTACTTC
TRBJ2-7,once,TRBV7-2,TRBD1,CASLDRGGTEQYF,TGTGCCAGTTTAGACAGGGGGGGAACCGAGCAGTACTTC
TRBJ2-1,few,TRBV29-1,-,CSVRRASSYNEQFF,TGCAGCGTTCGGCGGGCCAGTTCCTACAATGAGCAGTTCTTC
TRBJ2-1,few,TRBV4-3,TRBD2,CASSQVVSGLAGEQFF,TGCGCCAGCAGCCAAGTAGTATCGGGACTAGCTGGTGAGCAGTTCTTC
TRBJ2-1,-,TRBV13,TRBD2,CASRRPTSGDNEQFF,TGTGCCAGCAGACGCCCGACTAGCGGGGACAATGAGCAGTTCTTC
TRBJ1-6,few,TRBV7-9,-,CASSMTVSFSPLHF,TGTGCCAGCAGCATGACAGTGAGCTTCTCGCCCCTCCACTTT
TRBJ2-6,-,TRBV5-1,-,CASSSTGSGANVLTF,TGCGCCAGCAGTTCCACAGGCTCTGGGGCCAACGTCCTGACTTTC
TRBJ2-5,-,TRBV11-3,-,CASSPGTLTPKETQYF,TGTGCCAGCAGCCCAGGGACTTTGACCCCAAAAGAGACCCAGTACTTC
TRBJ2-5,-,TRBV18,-,CASSPDRSSWTQYF,TGTGCCAGCTCACCCGACAGGAGTTCATGGACCCAGTACTTC